The next 4 T cell receptor beta chains were all read from a single sample in a study of blood T cell repertoires in COVID-19 (dated by TCRdb to 2019 to 2021). Library preparation was by the immunoSEQ multiplex PCR assay. TCRdb carries this immuneACCESS record with in-frame sequences only. Its versions omit some clonotypes, under half of them owing to an unresolved V gene in the studies checked, with the rest unexplained. This sample comprises fewer than 85,000 clones, under 95% of them detected only once. The top ten clonotypes cover 7.5% to 9% of the sample. The sequenced sample was peripheral blood. These receptors all come from a human donor in a cohort sampled during active COVID-19.

This clone has just one count. The chain uses TRBV2 and TRBJ1-1, with 10 nucleotides matching TRBD1. This CDR3 spans 14 amino acids. The trim removed 7 bases at V and 7 bases at J, leaving 9 bases unmatched. Germline lookup yields CDR1 SNHLY and CDR2 FYNNEI. In nucleotides, the CDR3 is TGTGCCAGCATAGAGACAGGGGGCTTCAGTGAAGCTTTCTTT. Residues: CASIETGGFSEAFF. Full variable domain (missing parts from reference TRBV2 and TRBJ1-1): EPEVTQTPSHQVTQMGQEVILRCVPISNHLYFYWYRQILGQKVEFLVSFYNNEISEKSEIFDDQFSVERPDGSNFTLKIRSTKLEDSAMYFCASIETGGFSEAFFGQGTRLTVV.

The chain carries TRBV9 and TRBJ1-1, with TRBD1 matching over 7 bases. The ends lost 0 bases at V and 4 bases at J; junction bases unmatched: 9. Looked up from germline, CDR1 is SGDLS and CDR2 is YYNGEE. The CDR3 consists of 16 residues. In DNA, the CDR3 is TGTGCCAGCAGCGTAGCTCCTAAGGACAGGCTCACTGAAGCTTTCTTT. It specifies CASSVAPKDRLTEAFF.

The rearrangement joins TRBV28 to TRBJ2-7; possibly TRBD2 for D (7 bases). Germline-derived CDR1 and CDR2 are MDHEN and SYDVKM. Trimming removed 3 bases at V and 3 bases at J, with 12 bases between. The CDR3 runs 14 residues. The CDR3 DNA sequence: TGTGCCAGCAGTTTGAGGGGGGGCCTCTACGAGCAGTACTTC. Protein product: CASSLRGGLYEQYF. Variable domain in full (rest from reference TRBV28 and TRBJ2-7): DVKVTQSSRYLVKRTGEKVFLECVQDMDHENMFWYRQDPGLGLRLIYFSYDVKMKEKGDIPEGYSVSREKKERFSLILESASTNQTSMYLCASSLRGGLYEQYFGPGTRLTVT.

This clone was counted only a few times. The chain recombines TRBV2 with TRBJ2-5, with 7 nucleotides matching TRBD2. Germline V CDR1 and CDR2: SNHLY, FYNNEI. V shed 6 bases, J shed 5 bases, and the junction held 6 bases outside the gene matches. The CDR3 has 13 amino acids. The CDR3 region is CASSGLGWETQYF. In nucleotides, the CDR3 is TGTGCCAGCAGCGGACTAGGATGGGAGACCCAGTACTTC.